These 15 T cell receptor beta chains were sequenced from one sample in a study of identical twins. Each CDR3 protein gets one entry after TCRdb re-called the 5' RACE reads with MiXCR. In the table there are 250,000 or so distinct CDR3 sequences, roughly 13% of which are singletons. The same specimen was also included in a second study, on yellow fever vaccine responses in identical twins.

Material: memory (CD45RO+) T cells sorted from blood. All receptors derive from a young woman in good health.

The J gene is TRBJ2-7, the V gene TRBV11-1; 8 bases agree with TRBD2. This CDR3 comprises 15 residues. CDR1 is SGHAT and CDR2 is FQDESV in the germline V gene (reference sequence). V shed 4 bases, J shed 5 bases, and the junction held 10 bases outside the gene matches. The CDR3 sequence is CASSSGREGPHEQYF. The CDR3, as DNA: TGTGCCAGCAGCTCAGGCCGGGAGGGCCCTCACGAGCAGTACTTC.

The rearrangement joins TRBV5-6 to TRBJ2-3, with 7 bases fitting TRBD1. The germline V gene encodes CDR1 SGHDT and CDR2 YYEEEE. This CDR3 has 14 amino acids. J gave up 0 bases and V 4 bases, and 2 bases lay outside the gene matches. CDR3 sequence: CASSGTVSTDTQYF. The DNA for the CDR3 is TGTGCCAGCAGCGGGACAGTAAGCACAGATACGCAGTATTTT.

This clonotype came up a few times. The chain recombines TRBV29-1 with TRBJ2-5, with D perhaps being TRBD1 or TRBD2 (6 bases each). CDR1 and CDR2 (germline): SQVTM, ANQGSEA. V was cut by 6 bases and J by 4 bases, with 12 bases left in between. The CDR3 is made up of 12 amino acids. The CDR3 protein is CSVTGGGETQYF. As DNA, the CDR3 is TGCAGCGTCACAGGAGGGGGAGAGACCCAGTACTTC.

V is TRBV6-4 and J is TRBJ2-1; D gene uncertain. This CDR3 is built from 11 residues. Trimming removed 0 bases at V and 8 bases at J, with 2 bases between. The germline gives CDR1 MRHNA, CDR2 SNTAGT. CDR3: CASSDSHEQFF. CDR3 bases: TGTGCCAGCAGTGACTCTCATGAGCAGTTCTTC.

This clonotype was seen repeatedly, ten times or more. The chain's CDR3 is CASSFTDSSYEQYF. The CDR3 nucleotides read TGTGCCAGCAGCTTCACCGACAGCTCCTACGAGCAGTACTTC. The V gene is TRBV7-2, the J gene TRBJ2-7; D perhaps matches TRBD1 (5 bases). CDR3 size: 14 residues. V lost 3 bases, J lost 0 bases, and 9 bases lay in between. Per the germline V gene, CDR1 is SGHTA and CDR2 is FQGNSA.

This clonotype was seen once. J is TRBJ2-2 and V is TRBV7-9; D ambiguous. Trimming stripped 5 bases from V and 8 bases from J, with 9 bases between. CDR3 size: 12 residues. Germline-derived CDR1 and CDR2 are SEHNR and FQNEAQ (reference sequence). CDR3 in DNA: TGTGCCAGCAGCCACGGTGGGGGGGAGCTGTTTTTT. Its protein product is CASSHGGGELFF.

In this sample, this clonotype turned up many times. V gene TRBV7-2 combines with J gene TRBJ2-2; D is unclear. The CDR3 extends over 13 amino acids. Germline loops: CDR1 SGHTA, CDR2 FQGNSA. The V end was cut by 2 bases, the J end by 5 bases, with 6 bases between. CDR3 sequence: CASSLFHTGELFF. Here the CDR3 DNA reads TGTGCCAGCAGCTTATTTCATACCGGGGAGCTGTTTTTT.

This rearrangement joins TRBV3-1 to TRBJ2-1, with TRBD2 matching over 10 bases. The CDR3 is made up of 18 amino acids. Germline V gene lookup returns CDR1 LGHDT and CDR2 YNNKEL (reference sequence). V lost 3 bases, J lost 9 bases, and 17 bases stayed unmatched. As DNA, the CDR3 is TGTGCCAGCAGCCATGGAAGGGTAGCGGGAGGTCGGGTGGGTGAGCAGTTCTTC. It translates to CASSHGRVAGGRVGEQFF.

This clonotype was observed a few times. An end of the junction differs from the germline gene, which may be a read error. This sequence joins TRBV7-7 and TRBJ2-5; D not certain. The CDR3 consists of 13 residues. Germline V CDR1 and CDR2: SSHAT, FNYEAQ (reference sequence). The CDR3 here is CASSSNSKETQYF. The CDR3 coding sequence is TGTGCTAGCAGCTCCAACAGTAAAGAGACCCAGTACTTC.

This clonotype was found many times. The rearrangement joins TRBV12-3 or TRBV12-4 to TRBJ2-5; a weak D match, TRBD1 (6 bases). V gave up 1 base and J gave up 1 base, with 7 bases separating them. There are 14 residues in the CDR3. CDR3 in amino acids: CASSLGGLQETQYF. The CDR3 DNA is TGTGCCAGCAGTTTAGGGGGGCTCCAAGAGACCCAGTACTTC.

The V call is TRBV3-1, the J call TRBJ2-7, with D possibly being TRBD2 (6 bases). Germline CDR1 reads LGHDT; CDR2 reads YNNKEL (reference sequence). The CDR3 contains 15 residues. Trimming took off 2 bases at V and 4 bases at J, with 15 bases between the two ends. The chain's CDR3 is CASSQWGLGDYEQYF. The CDR3 nucleotides read TGTGCCAGCAGCCAATGGGGACTTGGTGATTACGAGCAGTACTTC.

This clonotype was counted a few times. This chain joins TRBV3-1 and TRBJ1-1; possibly TRBD1 for D (5 bases). Trimming pared 4 bases from V and 4 bases from J, leaving 10 bases between. Germline CDR1 LGHDT, CDR2 YNNKEL (reference sequence). This CDR3 is built from 13 residues. The CDR3 protein is CASSPRDGTEAFF. CDR3 DNA: TGTGCCAGCAGCCCCCGGGACGGCACTGAAGCTTTCTTT. Together with reference TRBV3-1 and TRBJ1-1, the CDR3 gives the full variable domain: DTAVSQTPKYLVTQMGNDKSIKCEQNLGHDTMYWYKQDSKKFLKIMFSYNNKELIINETVPNRFSPKSPDKAHLNLHINSLELGDSAVYFCASSPRDGTEAFFGQGTRLTVV.

The chain's CDR3 is CASSPGTAQYF. Here the CDR3 DNA reads TGTGCCAGCAGCCCCGGGACTGCGCAGTATTTT. The chain recombines TRBV11-2 with TRBJ2-3; TRBD2 is a possible D gene (6 bases). V was pared by 5 bases and J by 10 bases, with 10 bases between. Germline lookup yields CDR1 SGHAT and CDR2 FQNNGV. The CDR3 totals 11 residues.

V and J are TRBV7-2 and TRBJ2-1; D not certain. Trimming pared 1 base from V and 7 bases from J, leaving 8 bases between. Germline-derived CDR1 and CDR2 are SGHTA and FQGNSA. CDR3 length: 13 amino acids. The CDR3 nucleotides read TGTGCCAGCAGCTTAGTTCGGCAAAATGAGCAGTTCTTC. Translated: CASSLVRQNEQFF.

This chain connects TRBV5-1 to TRBJ2-6; the D call may be TRBD1 or TRBD2 (5 bases each). The CDR3 consists of 15 residues. Trimming removed 4 bases at V and 6 bases at J, with 14 bases between. Germline CDR1 is SGHRS and CDR2 is YFSETQ. The CDR3 DNA reads as TGCGCCAGCAGCCCAATGGGACGAGAGGCCAACGTCCTGACTTTC. Protein sequence: CASSPMGREANVLTF.